The entry below describes one T cell receptor beta chain. The source of the sample is a study of blood T cell repertoires in COVID-19. Turning to the study itself: PBMCs, B-cell-depleted T cells, or T cells provided the cDNA or gDNA that made up the material.

Enrolled through a virtual design, the participants were between roughly 18 and 95 years of age and came from fewer than 30 US areas. What the recovered Cohort 3 donors had was two negative PCRs, clearance, or symptom resolution. Per the authors' pipeline: For nucleated cells, counts were estimated from reference gene primer amplification. TCRdb's copy holds only in-frame clones and misses some; the assay was immunoSEQ multiplex PCR. V and J calls and clone size come straight from that table; D and trimming were deduced from the DNA. The profile shows approximately 320,000 clones, under 95% of them singletons. The CDR3 covers 15 residues. Germline V gene data show CDR1 as SGHRS and CDR2 as YFSETQ. Trimming cost V 4 bases and J 1 base, with 12 bases left between them.

This chain connects TRBV5-1 to TRBJ2-1, with D possibly matching TRBD1 (6 bases). The material sequenced was PBMCs or T cells enriched from blood (not recorded which). This clonotype was sampled from a man aged 55 to 70 who had recovered from COVID-19. CDR3 residues: CASSPDRASYNEQFF. In nucleotides, the CDR3 is TGCGCCAGCAGCCCGGACAGAGCGTCCTACAATGAGCAGTTCTTC.